Each of the 24 T cell receptor beta chains below was sequenced from the same sample in a study of blood T cell repertoires in COVID-19. Sequenced by immunoSEQ multiplex PCR; TCRdb stores in-frame clones only, minus some. The table has about 130,000 clones, 75% to 85% seen once; the top ten hold less than 5%. The sequenced material came from peripheral blood. The receptors derive from a woman aged 70-85 years with COVID-19, enrolled during active disease.

V gene TRBV27 combines with J gene TRBJ1-2, with D possibly TRBD1 on 6 matching bases. Germline CDR1 reads MNHEY; CDR2 reads SMNVEV (reference sequence). V shed 5 bases and J shed 2 bases, with 12 bases lying between them. The CDR3 totals 14 residues. The CDR3 DNA follows: TGTGCCAGCAGTCCCTTAACAGGGAACTATGGCTACACCTTC. Protein sequence: CASSPLTGNYGYTF.

This clone was found once. The gene calls are TRBV5-6 and TRBJ2-5, with TRBD2 identical over 7 bases. CDR3 length: 15 residues. Germline lookup yields CDR1 SGHDT and CDR2 YYEEEE. Germline trimming cut 4 bases from V and 5 bases from J; bases unmatched to any gene: 11. Here the CDR3 reads CASSKTSPGVETQYF. As DNA, the CDR3 is TGTGCCAGCAGCAAGACTAGCCCGGGTGTCGAGACCCAGTACTTC.

The chain has TRBV9 and TRBJ2-3; D unresolved. V lost 3 bases to trimming and J lost 6 bases, with 23 bases between them. CDR3 size: 17 residues. Germline assignment: CDR1 SGDLS and CDR2 YYNGEE. Written as DNA, the CDR3 is TGTGCCAGCAGCGCTTCCCGGCATAGCCCCTCAGTGGATACGCAGTATTTT. The encoded protein is CASSASRHSPSVDTQYF.

The chain links TRBV7-2 to TRBJ1-2; TRBD1 matches at 12 bases. This CDR3 region has 15 residues. With 5 bases clipped from V and 7 bases from J, the junction kept 8 bases outside the gene matches. CDR1 SGHTA and CDR2 FQGNSA come from the germline V gene. DNA of the CDR3: TGTGCCAGCAGCAACCCGGGACAGGGGGCGGGTGGCTACACCTTC. It encodes CASSNPGQGAGGYTF.

With regard to this clone: Additional DNA sequences in this sample encode the identical CDR3. This chain links TRBV5-1 with TRBJ2-7, with 8 bases that match TRBD1. V was clipped by 4 bases and J by 2 bases; unmatched bases: 2. Germline values: CDR1 SGHRS, CDR2 YFSETQ. The CDR3 length is 13 residues. The CDR3 bases are TGCGCCAGCAGCCTGGACAGGGCCTACGAGCAGTACTTC. Translating it yields CASSLDRAYEQYF.

The V and J genes are TRBV5-4 and TRBJ2-3, with 14 bases fitting TRBD2. Germline values: CDR1 SGHNT, CDR2 YYREEE (reference sequence). V dropped 3 bases and J dropped 4; count of bases not matched to a gene: 4. CDR3 size: 16 residues. The CDR3 DNA is TGTGCCAGCAGCTCAGGACTAGCGGGGGGCCCAGATACGCAGTATTTT. Translation: CASSSGLAGGPDTQYF.

The V and J genes are TRBV6-6 and TRBJ1-3; D unresolved. Trimming removed 5 bases from V and 0 bases from J, with 5 bases in between. Germline CDR1 and CDR2: MNHNY and SVGAGI (reference sequence). CDR3 length: 13 amino acids. CDR3 in DNA: TGTGCCAGCAGTCCCCTCTCTGGAAACACCATATATTTT. Translation: CASSPLSGNTIYF.

The gene calls are TRBV6-1 and TRBJ1-1; 7 nucleotides line up with TRBD1. Germline values: CDR1 MNHNS, CDR2 SASEGT. With V trimmed by 2 bases and J by 0 bases, 9 bases remained unmatched. CDR3 length: 17 residues. The DNA of the CDR3 is TGTGCCAGCAGTGAAAGGAGTTACAGGGGATTGAACACTGAAGCTTTCTTT. The encoded protein is CASSERSYRGLNTEAFF.

This chain joins TRBV9 and TRBJ1-2; no firm D call. Germline V gene data show CDR1 as SGDLS and CDR2 as YYNGEE. CDR3 length equals 13 residues. V was trimmed by 4 bases and J by 8 bases, leaving 15 bases between them. The CDR3 bases are TGTGCCAGCAGCCCTAGCCATGGACGGGGCTACACCTTC. Translation gives CASSPSHGRGYTF.

J is TRBJ1-5 and V is TRBV4-1; a weak D match, TRBD1 (6 bases). The V end lost 2 bases, the J end lost 4 bases, and 15 bases lay between the germline ends. This CDR3 is built from 16 residues. Germline CDR1 is MGHRA and CDR2 is YSYEKL. This CDR3 is CASSQRPGAPNQPQHF. The CDR3 DNA is TGCGCCAGCAGCCAAAGGCCAGGGGCCCCGAATCAGCCCCAGCATTTT.

V is TRBV5-1 and J is TRBJ1-1, with D possibly matching TRBD1 (6 bases). The CDR3 sequence is 14 residues long. Trimming pared 3 bases from V and 3 bases from J, leaving 12 bases between. Germline V gene sequence: CDR1 SGHRS, CDR2 YFSETQ. The CDR3 loop reads CASSSTGMHTEAFF. The CDR3 bases are TGCGCCAGCAGCTCAACAGGGATGCACACTGAAGCTTTCTTT.

This chain uses TRBV7-2 with TRBJ2-5; 8 positions agree with TRBD1. With 5 bases clipped from V and 5 bases from J, the junction kept 10 bases outside the gene matches. The length of the CDR3 is 15 residues. CDR1 SGHTA and CDR2 FQGNSA come from the germline V gene. The CDR3 region is CASSLGQGGRETQYF. CDR3 DNA sequence: TGTGCCAGCAGCCTCGGACAGGGTGGTAGGGAGACCCAGTACTTC.

The chain recombines TRBV5-4 with TRBJ2-1; 8 nucleotides line up with TRBD2. This CDR3 comprises 13 residues. The germline V gene encodes CDR1 SGHNT and CDR2 YYREEE (reference sequence). The J segment lost 10 bases and the V segment lost 3 bases, leaving 6 bases of the junction unmatched. As DNA, the CDR3 is TGTGCCAGCAGCTCGACCGTAGCGGGGGAGCAGTTCTTC. Its translation is CASSSTVAGEQFF. Using reference TRBV5-4 and TRBJ2-1 for the parts outside the CDR3, the full variable domain is ETGVTQSPTHLIKTRGQQVTLRCSSQSGHNTVSWYQQALGQGPQFIFQYYREEENGRGNFPPRFSGLQFPNYSSELNVNALELDDSALYLCASSSTVAGEQFFGPGTRLTVL.

This clone was seen a few times. The chain employs TRBV30 and TRBJ2-1; TRBD1 is a possible D gene (6 bases). Deletions cut 5 bases from V and 7 bases from J, with 12 bases between. The CDR3 is 12 residues long. CDR1 is GTSNPN and CDR2 is SVGIG in the germline V gene (reference sequence). The CDR3 here is CAWADRRNEQFF. CDR3 DNA: TGTGCCTGGGCTGACAGGCGGAATGAGCAGTTCTTC.

V is TRBV4-2 and J is TRBJ2-1; a possible D gene is TRBD1 (5 bases). Germline assignment: CDR1 LGHNA and CDR2 YNFKEQ. Trimming shortened V by 4 bases and J by 10 bases, and 14 bases separated the two germline ends. The CDR3 loop spans 13 amino acids. The DNA of the CDR3 is TGTGCCAGCAGCCTCAGGGCTTCTGAGGAGCAGTTCTTC. It specifies CASSLRASEEQFF.

The chain combines TRBV19 with TRBJ2-5, with 9 nucleotides matching TRBD1. Germline CDR1 reads LNHDA; CDR2 reads SQIVND (reference sequence). With V trimmed by 5 bases and J by 4 bases, 17 bases remained unmatched. The CDR3 has 18 amino acids. The CDR3 sequence: CASSGSGQGFRLRETQYF. CDR3 in DNA: TGTGCCAGTAGTGGGTCCGGACAGGGGTTTCGACTGAGAGAGACCCAGTACTTC.

The table lists this clone with a count of one. This rearrangement joins TRBV5-1 to TRBJ2-3; TRBD2 matches 7 bases. CDR1 is SGHRS, CDR2 YFSETQ, per germline. V lost 2 bases, J lost 4 bases, and 7 bases stayed unmatched. The length of the CDR3 is 15 residues. CDR3 sequence reads: CASSFKAGNPDTQYF. CDR3 nucleotide sequence: TGCGCCAGCAGCTTCAAAGCGGGGAATCCAGATACGCAGTATTTT.

In this sample, this clone turned up many times. The V call is TRBV11-1, the J call TRBJ2-1, with TRBD2 matching 12 bases. Germline CDR1 and CDR2: SGHAT and FQDESV (reference sequence). V was pared by 6 bases and J by 6 bases, with 6 bases of the junction left unmatched. CDR3 length: 15 amino acids. The chain's CDR3 is CASSSGLAGFNEQFF. The DNA of the CDR3 is TGTGCCAGCAGTTCCGGACTAGCGGGATTCAATGAGCAGTTCTTC.

This clone was detected a few times. This chain links TRBV30 with TRBJ2-4; TRBD1 aligns across 8 bases. The ends lost 4 bases at V and 4 bases at J; junction bases unmatched: 6. Germline V CDR1 and CDR2: GTSNPN, SVGIG (reference sequence). CDR3 size: 14 residues. CDR3: CAWKPDREKNIQYF. CDR3 nucleotide sequence: TGTGCCTGGAAGCCGGACAGGGAAAAAAACATTCAGTACTTC.

The chain couples TRBV7-2 to TRBJ2-3; D call uncertain. Germline values: CDR1 SGHTA, CDR2 FQGNSA. Trimming cost V 8 bases and J 0 bases, with 15 bases left between them. There are 15 residues in the CDR3. CDR3 DNA: TGTGCCAGCGCGTTTGAGGCTACCAGCACAGATACGCAGTATTTT. It encodes CASAFEATSTDTQYF.

The chain links TRBV27 to TRBJ2-6; D not resolved. V gave up 5 bases and J gave up 7 bases, with 15 bases separating them. The V gene's germline CDR1 is MNHEY and CDR2 SMNVEV (reference sequence). The CDR3 length is 15 residues. The CDR3 coding sequence is TGTGCCAGCAGTCTCCCCCCCGGTGAAGCCAACGTCCTGACTTTC. Translating gives CASSLPPGEANVLTF.

The rearrangement uses TRBV7-8 and TRBJ1-5; D might be TRBD1 (6 bases). CDR1 and CDR2 from the germline V gene are SGHVS and FQNEAQ. Trimming pared 6 bases from V and 1 base from J, leaving 13 bases between. The CDR3 has 15 residues. CDR3 nucleotide sequence: TGTGCCAGCAGTCCACAGGGTGGGAGCAATCAGCCCCAGCATTTT. Protein sequence: CASSPQGGSNQPQHF.

V gene TRBV5-1 combines with J gene TRBJ2-2, with TRBD1 matching over 9 bases. V was clipped by 2 bases and J by 6 bases; unmatched bases: 8. The CDR3 totals 16 residues. Per the germline V gene, CDR1 is SGHRS and CDR2 is YFSETQ. The CDR3 region is CASSLTKQGAPGELFF. The CDR3 DNA reads TGCGCCAGCAGCTTAACGAAACAGGGGGCTCCCGGGGAGCTGTTTTTT.

Note on this clone: At one end the junction does not follow the germline gene, possibly because of a read error. The chain uses TRBV7-7 and TRBJ1-5; TRBD1 agrees at 8 bases. The CDR3 covers 14 residues. From germline, CDR1 is SSHAT and CDR2 FNYEAQ (reference sequence). The CDR3 region is CASSLRGRGQPQHF. DNA of the CDR3: TGTGCTAGCAGCCTCAGGGGGCGTGGGCAGCCCCAGCATTTT.